These T cell receptor beta chains were read from a single sample in a study of cytomegalovirus exposure and HLA in healthy donors. Only in-frame clones appear in the TCRdb table, and some are missing; sequencing was by immunoSEQ multiplex PCR. The table has tens of thousands of clones, 93% seen once; the top ten hold about 3.9%. Sequencing was done on a sample of PBMCs. These receptors all come from a woman aged 25 to 39 in good health and CMV-seronegative. Both conserved end residues are part of each CDR3. A D gene is named only where the DNA matches it firmly. Part of the rows lack a size; the others show once, few, many or a class for expanded clones.

j_call	v_call	d_call	clone_size	cdr3_aa	cdr3_nt
TRBJ2-5	TRBV5-1	TRBD1	.	CASSLVSGTGPFRTQYF	TGCGCCAGCAGCTTGGTTTCCGGGACAGGCCCCTTTCGGACCCAGTACTTC
TRBJ2-1	TRBV2	TRBD2	.	CASSEALPGLAVRGEQFF	TGTGCCAGCAGTGAAGCGCTTCCGGGACTAGCGGTGCGGGGTGAGCAGTTCTTC
TRBJ2-3	TRBV4-1	TRBD2	.	CASSQHWTSGSADTQYF	TGCGCCAGCAGCCAACATTGGACTAGCGGGAGCGCAGATACGCAGTATTTT
TRBJ1-1	TRBV30	TRBD1	.	CAWSVTDRQNTEAFF	TGTGCCTGGAGTGTAACGGACAGGCAGAACACTGAAGCTTTCTTT
TRBJ1-1	TRBV19	TRBD1	.	CASSWGQPNTEAFF	TGTGCCAGTAGTTGGGGACAGCCGAACACTGAAGCTTTCTTT
TRBJ1-2	TRBV6-1	.	few	CASRTVRESYTF	TGTGCCAGCAGAACTGTGAGGGAATCCTACACCTTC
TRBJ1-2	TRBV19	.	once	CASSIPSGGGYGYTF	TGTGCCAGTAGTATACCCAGCGGTGGTGGCTATGGCTACACCTTC
TRBJ1-1	TRBV5-6	TRBD1	.	CASNKGIRQGENTEAFF	TGTGCCAGCAACAAAGGGATCCGACAGGGGGAGAACACTGAAGCTTTCTTT
TRBJ1-1	TRBV27	TRBD1	.	CASSSLGQGGTEAFF	TGTGCCAGCAGTTCTCTAGGACAGGGTGGGACTGAAGCTTTCTTT
TRBJ1-4	TRBV7-9	.	.	CASSLLGGNANEKLFF	TGTGCCAGCAGCTTATTGGGGGGTAACGCTAATGAAAAACTGTTTTTT
TRBJ1-5	TRBV28	TRBD1	.	CASSWPGTGEKPQHF	TGTGCCAGCAGTTGGCCCGGGACAGGGGAAAAGCCCCAGCATTTT
TRBJ1-2	TRBV6-1	TRBD1	once	CASTPSGQGTYTF	TGTGCCAGCACCCCGTCCGGACAGGGAACCTACACCTTC
TRBJ1-4	TRBV5-3	TRBD1	.	CAKDDRGREKLFF	TGTGCCAAAGACGACAGGGGGCGAGAAAAACTGTTTTTT
TRBJ2-3	TRBV5-1	TRBD2	.	CASSFGTSFTDTQYF	TGCGCCAGCAGCTTCGGGACTAGCTTCACAGATACGCAGTATTTT
TRBJ2-5	TRBV4-3	TRBD2	.	CASSQLAGGKTQYF	TGCGCCAGCAGCCAACTCGCGGGAGGAAAGACCCAGTACTTC
TRBJ1-5	TRBV6-6	.	.	CASSNLPASNQPQHF	TGTGCCAGCAGCAACTTACCGGCTAGCAACCAGCCCCAGCATTTT
TRBJ2-3	TRBV5-1	.	once	CASSLAAVGANTDTQYF	TGCGCCAGCAGCTTGGCCGCAGTGGGGGCCAACACAGATACGCAGTATTTT
TRBJ2-2	TRBV19	TRBD2	.	CASSPYLLAGGVTGELFF	TGTGCCAGTAGTCCATACCTCCTAGCGGGAGGGGTGACCGGGGAGCTGTTTTTT
TRBJ1-1	TRBV6-5	TRBD1	.	CASSYSFTGVEAFF	TGTGCCAGCAGTTACTCTTTTACAGGGGTTGAAGCTTTCTTT
TRBJ1-5	TRBV7-2	.	.	CASSLVGHREPQHF	TGTGCCAGCAGCTTAGTCGGTCACCGGGAGCCCCAGCATTTT
TRBJ2-4	TRBV21-1	.	.	CASSKGRGPVLKNIQYF	TGTGCCAGCAGCAAAGGGAGGGGGCCAGTGTTGAAAAACATTCAGTACTTC
TRBJ2-3	TRBV7-3	TRBD2	few	CASSLTSGGSSSTDTQYF	TGTGCCAGCAGCTTAACAAGCGGGGGGTCCTCGAGCACAGATACGCAGTATTTT